Listed below are T cell receptor beta chains from one sample, sequenced in a study of blood T cell repertoires in COVID-19. The data were produced by immunoSEQ multiplex PCR, yet TCRdb's version contains in-frame clones alone and is incomplete. The sample contains hundreds of thousands of clones, 70% to 90% of which appear only once. Sequenced sample: peripheral blood. The source is a woman younger than 45 with active or convalescent COVID-19. Both conserved end residues are part of each CDR3. A D gene is named only where the DNA matches it firmly. The size entry is marked missing in some rows and otherwise reads once, few, many or a size class.

v_gene	d_gene	j_gene	abundance	CDR3nt	CDR3aa
TRBV10-1	NA	TRBJ1-4	NA	TGCGCCAGCAGTGAAACGACGGGTACTAATGAAAAACTGTTTTTT	CASSETTGTNEKLFF
TRBV15	TRBD1	TRBJ1-2	NA	TGTGCCACCAGCAGAATCCCGGGACAGAACTATGGCTACACCTTC	CATSRIPGQNYGYTF
TRBV18	TRBD2	TRBJ2-7	NA	TGTGCCAGCTCACCGCCCGGACTAGCGGGAGGCTACGAGCAGTACTTC	CASSPPGLAGGYEQYF
TRBV30	NA	TRBJ1-4	once	TGTGCCTGGCTTCGCCGGGGGGTGACTAATGAAAAACTGTTTTTT	CAWLRRGVTNEKLFF
TRBV10-2	NA	TRBJ2-7	NA	TGCGCCAGCAGTGAGACCAGGGGTGGCTACGAGCAGTACTTC	CASSETRGGYEQYF
TRBV5-1	TRBD1	TRBJ1-4	NA	TGCGCCAGCAGCGCGGCCGGGACAGTGAATGAAAAACTGTTTTTT	CASSAAGTVNEKLFF
TRBV29-1	NA	TRBJ2-3	NA	TGCAGCGTTGAAGGCAGGCTCATCACAGATACGCAGTATTTT	CSVEGRLITDTQYF
TRBV6-1	NA	TRBJ2-3	NA	TGTGCCAGCAGTGAAGAGGACTCCCCAGGAGGTGCAGATACGCAGTATTTT	CASSEEDSPGGADTQYF
TRBV11-2	TRBD2	TRBJ2-3	NA	TGTGCCAGCAGCCCCGGACTAGCGGGGGGCACAGATACGCAGTATTTT	CASSPGLAGGTDTQYF
TRBV9	TRBD2	TRBJ2-7	NA	TGTGCCAGCGGACCTTGGGCGGCGGGAGGGCCGGACGAGCAGTACTTC	CASGPWAAGGPDEQYF
TRBV11-2	NA	TRBJ1-1	NA	TGTGCCAGCAGCTCGCAGGGAATCGCTGAAGCTTTCTTT	CASSSQGIAEAFF
TRBV14	NA	TRBJ2-6	NA	TGTGCCAGCAGCCAAAGGGGGAAGATGGCTGGGGCCAACGTCCTGACTTTC	CASSQRGKMAGANVLTF
TRBV5-1	TRBD1	TRBJ1-6	NA	TGCGCCAGCAGCGAGGGGACAGGACTTAATTCACCCCTCCACTTT	CASSEGTGLNSPLHF
TRBV29-1	TRBD1	TRBJ1-2	NA	TGCAGCGTTGGTGACAGGCAGGGGGGTGGCTACACCTTC	CSVGDRQGGGYTF
TRBV6-5	TRBD1	TRBJ1-2	NA	TGTGCCAGCAACAGACAGGGGTCGAACTATGGCTACACCTTC	CASNRQGSNYGYTF
TRBV7-2	TRBD1	TRBJ2-7	NA	TGTGCCAGCAGCGTGGACAGGGGGCGGTTCGAGCAGTACTTC	CASSVDRGRFEQYF
TRBV19	NA	TRBJ1-1	NA	TGTGCCAGTAGTATAGATTGGCAGGCTGAAGCTTTCTTT	CASSIDWQAEAFF
TRBV14	TRBD2	TRBJ2-5	NA	TGTGCCAGCAGCCCCTGGGGACTAGCTGTGGAAGAGACCCAGTACTTC	CASSPWGLAVEETQYF
TRBV6-1	NA	TRBJ1-6	NA	TGTGCCAGCAGTGACAGTCATTCACCCCTCCACTTT	CASSDSHSPLHF
TRBV10-1	NA	TRBJ1-1	NA	TGCGCCAGCAGTGAGTCGGGGGGAACCACTGAAGCTTTCTTT	CASSESGGTTEAFF
TRBV4-2	NA	TRBJ1-1	NA	TGTGCCAGCAGCCAAGAACAGGGTTTGAACACTGAAGCTTTCTTT	CASSQEQGLNTEAFF
TRBV24-1	TRBD1	TRBJ2-1	NA	TGTGCCACCAGTGATACTCGCGGTACAGGGGGTGAGCAGTTCTTC	CATSDTRGTGGEQFF
TRBV5-6	TRBD2	TRBJ2-5	NA	TGTGCCAGCAGCGCGGCGGGGGCTAGCGGGCAAGAGACCCAGTACTTC	CASSAAGASGQETQYF
TRBV10-3	NA	TRBJ2-5	NA	TGTGCCATCAGTGCATCGGGGAACCAAGAGACCCAGTACTTC	CAISASGNQETQYF
TRBV6-5	TRBD1	TRBJ1-5	NA	TGTGCCAGCTCAACAGGGGCCAGTAATCAGCCCCAGCATTTT	CASSTGASNQPQHF
TRBV19	NA	TRBJ2-6	NA	TGTGCCAGTAGTATCTCGTTCGTGGCAGGGGGGCTTTCTGGGGCCAACGTCCTGACTTTC	CASSISFVAGGLSGANVLTF
TRBV6-5	NA	TRBJ2-2	NA	TGTGCCAGCAGGGGGGACTGGGGAAACACCGGGGAGCTGTTTTTT	CASRGDWGNTGELFF
TRBV5-4	NA	TRBJ2-1	NA	TGTGCCAGCAGCTTCATCCTTAGCGGTTACAATGAGCAGTTCTTC	CASSFILSGYNEQFF
TRBV9	TRBD1	TRBJ2-1	NA	TGTGCCAGCAGCGTAGCGGGACAGGGAGTTTACAATGAGCAGTTCTTC	CASSVAGQGVYNEQFF
TRBV11-3	TRBD1	TRBJ2-3	NA	TGTGCCAGCAGCTCAGGACAGGGTGAGGCAGATACGCAGTATTTT	CASSSGQGEADTQYF
TRBV19	TRBD1	TRBJ1-1	once	TGTGCCAGTACCGTTACAGGGGGCAATACGAACACTGAAGCTTTCTTT	CASTVTGGNTNTEAFF
TRBV25-1	NA	TRBJ1-1	NA	TGTGCCAGCAGTCTGGAAGGAAGGGGCACTGAAGCTTTCTTT	CASSLEGRGTEAFF
TRBV3-1/TRBV3-2	NA	TRBJ1-5	NA	TGTGCCAGCAGCCAAGATCGAGATCAGCCCCAGCATTTT	CASSQDRDQPQHF
TRBV6-6	NA	TRBJ1-4	NA	TGTGCCAGCAGTGTACAGGGAACTGAAAAACTGTTTTTT	CASSVQGTEKLFF
TRBV11-2	NA	TRBJ2-7	NA	TGTGCCAGCAGCCCCCGGGAGGAGCAGTACTTC	CASSPREEQYF
TRBV3-1/TRBV3-2	TRBD2	TRBJ2-1	NA	TGTGCCAGCAGCCCACCTAAACCGGGACTAGCGTACAATGAGCAGTTCTTC	CASSPPKPGLAYNEQFF
TRBV30	NA	TRBJ1-1	NA	TGTGCCTGGAGCCTAAATAGGAACACTGAAGCTTTCTTT	CAWSLNRNTEAFF
TRBV10-3	NA	TRBJ2-7	few	TGTGCCATCAGTGGGACATCCACGAGCTCCTACGAGCAGTACTTC	CAISGTSTSSYEQYF
TRBV2	NA	TRBJ1-2	NA	TGTGCCAGCAGGGGGACTTCCTATGGCTACACCTTC	CASRGTSYGYTF
TRBV7-2	TRBD2	TRBJ2-2	NA	TGTGCCAGCAGACTAGCGGTAACCGACACCGGGGAGCTGTTTTTT	CASRLAVTDTGELFF
TRBV19	TRBD1	TRBJ1-2	NA	TGTGCCAGTAGTATGGGGACAGGGACAGGGACCTATGGCTACACCTTC	CASSMGTGTGTYGYTF
TRBV19	NA	TRBJ2-2	NA	TGTGCCAGTAGTATAGCCAGCGGAGAGAACACCGGGGAGCTGTTTTTT	CASSIASGENTGELFF
TRBV18	TRBD2	TRBJ2-1	once	TGTGCCAGCTCTCGAACCACTAGCGGGGGGCTCAATGAGCAGTTCTTC	CASSRTTSGGLNEQFF
TRBV7-2	NA	TRBJ1-6	NA	TGTGCCAGCAGCTTAAGGCGGGGCTCCTATAATTCACCCCTCCACTTT	CASSLRRGSYNSPLHF
TRBV7-9	NA	TRBJ2-1	NA	TGTGCCAGCAGCCAAGGGGCAGGACCTGGGTACAATGAGCAGTTCTTC	CASSQGAGPGYNEQFF
TRBV18	NA	TRBJ2-7	NA	TGTGCCACCTCGGGACTCCGAGACTACGAGCAGTACTTC	CATSGLRDYEQYF
TRBV4-1	NA	TRBJ1-1	NA	TGCGCCAGCAGCCAGACAGGTTCGGACACTGAAGCTTTCTTT	CASSQTGSDTEAFF
TRBV5-1	TRBD1	TRBJ2-5	NA	TGCGCCAGCAGCTCGACAGGGTTCCAAGAGACCCAGTACTTC	CASSSTGFQETQYF